These 10 T cell receptor beta chains were all obtained from the same sample, sequenced in a study of a mutant IDH1 vaccine in newly diagnosed glioma. Using immunoSEQ multiplex PCR, the repertoire was profiled, and TCRdb retains in-frame clones only, with some absent. The sample records about 69,000 clones, about 88% being singletons. No cognate antigen is known for these TCRs. Indicated time point: week 35, safety follow-up. Vaccine doses each comprised 300 ug of mutant IDH1 20-mer peptide, with topical imiquimod. The sample consisted of PBMCs, taken from a glioma patient whose treatment included an IDH1 peptide vaccine. Receptor source: a man aged 25-40 years with glioma.

This clone was counted a single time. V usage is TRBV5-1 and J usage is TRBJ2-3, with 7 bases aligning to TRBD1. The germline CDR1 and CDR2 sequences are SGHRS and YFSETQ. V dropped 3 bases and J dropped 3; count of bases not matched to a gene: 10. The CDR3 is 16 residues long. CDR3 DNA: TGCGCCAGCAGCTACCGACAGGGCAAAGGGACAGATACGCAGTATTTT. As protein: CASSYRQGKGTDTQYF.

The chain uses TRBV5-1 and TRBJ2-7; 10 bases agree with TRBD1. CDR3 length equals 15 residues. J gave up 4 bases and V 4 bases, and 8 bases lay outside the gene matches. The germline gives CDR1 SGHRS, CDR2 YFSETQ. CDR3 nucleotides: TGCGCCAGCAGCGATTTTGGGACAGGGGTATACGAGCAGTACTTC. It specifies CASSDFGTGVYEQYF.

Comment on this clone: Other DNA sequences in this sample translate to the same CDR3. The rearrangement joins TRBV7-2 to TRBJ2-5; TRBD2 agrees at 7 bases. Germline CDR1 is SGHTA and CDR2 is FQGNSA. The CDR3 is made up of 15 amino acids. V was clipped by 4 bases and J by 6 bases; unmatched bases: 11. CDR3 in amino acids: CASSSGGRAGQTQYF. CDR3 DNA sequence: TGTGCCAGCAGCTCGGGTGGGAGGGCCGGGCAGACCCAGTACTTC.

This clone was seen only once. The chain has TRBV11-2 and TRBJ2-7; perhaps TRBD1 as D (5 bases). The CDR3 has 14 amino acids. V was pared by 3 bases and J by 3 bases, with 12 bases between. CDR1 and CDR2 (germline): SGHAT, FQNNGV. The CDR3 protein is CASSFLGQVYEQYF. The CDR3 coding sequence is TGTGCCAGCAGCTTCCTAGGACAAGTCTACGAGCAGTACTTC. Full variable domain (remainder filled in from reference TRBV11-2 and TRBJ2-7): EAGVAQSPRYKIIEKRQSVAFWCNPISGHATLYWYQQILGQGPKLLIQFQNNGVVDDSQLPKDRFSAERLKGVDSTLKIQPAKLEDSAVYLCASSFLGQVYEQYFGPGTRLTVT.

The CDR3 is CASSMERLHPNYGYTF. The DNA for the CDR3 is TGTGCCAGTAGTATGGAGAGACTCCACCCTAACTATGGCTACACCTTC. The V and J genes are TRBV19 and TRBJ1-2; D not resolved. CDR1 and CDR2 from the germline V gene are LNHDA and SQIVND (reference sequence). V was trimmed by 3 bases and J by 0 bases, leaving 14 bases between them. The CDR3 is made up of 16 amino acids.

The V and J genes are TRBV9 and TRBJ2-3; D is undetermined. Trimming removed 2 bases from V and 0 bases from J, with 7 bases in between. Looked up from germline, CDR1 is SGDLS and CDR2 is YYNGEE. The CDR3 loop spans 14 amino acids. This chain's CDR3 is CASSVADSTDTQYF. The CDR3 bases are TGTGCCAGCAGCGTGGCGGACAGCACAGATACGCAGTATTTT. Full variable domain (missing parts from reference TRBV9 and TRBJ2-3): DSGVTQTPKHLITATGQRVTLRCSPRSGDLSVYWYQQSLDQGLQFLIQYYNGEERAKGNILERFSAQQFPDLHSELNLSSLELGDSALYFCASSVADSTDTQYFGPGTRLTVL.

The rearrangement uses TRBV27 and TRBJ2-2, with D perhaps TRBD2 (6 bases). V lost 5 bases, J lost 6 bases, and 16 bases lay in between. This CDR3 is built from 15 residues. CDR1 is MNHEY and CDR2 is SMNVEV in the germline V gene (reference sequence). The CDR3 region is CASSRRAGLAGELFF. Written as DNA, the CDR3 is TGTGCCAGCAGTCGGCGGGCGGGACTCGCCGGGGAGCTGTTTTTT.

The rearrangement uses TRBV10-3 and TRBJ1-1; weak D call: TRBD1 (5 bases). Germline assignment: CDR1 ENHRY and CDR2 SYGVKD. V was clipped by 6 bases and J by 0 bases, with 11 bases between them. The CDR3 has 14 residues. In DNA form, the CDR3 reads TGTGCCATCAGGGGAGGGGTGATGAACACTGAAGCTTTCTTT. Translated, it gives CAIRGGVMNTEAFF.

The CDR3 DNA sequence: TGTGCCAGCAGCTTCGGACGTTCGGATACGCAGTATTTT. Protein sequence: CASSFGRSDTQYF. The rearrangement uses TRBV9 and TRBJ2-3; no reliable D call. The CDR3 runs 13 residues. Germline V lookup: CDR1 SGDLS, CDR2 YYNGEE. V was cut by 4 bases and J by 6 bases, with 12 bases left in between.

V is TRBV7-2 and J is TRBJ1-4, with D tentatively TRBD1 (6 bases). CDR3 length: 13 amino acids. CDR1 and CDR2 (germline): SGHTA, FQGNSA. Between the trimmed V and J ends, which lost 1 base and 6 bases, there was a span of 6 bases. The CDR3 region has the DNA TGTGCCAGCAGCTTAGGGGGGCATGAAAAACTGTTTTTT. This translates into CASSLGGHEKLFF.